The rows below give T cell receptor beta chains drawn from one sample of a study of blood T cell repertoires in COVID-19. Method: immunoSEQ multiplex PCR; TCRdb's copy keeps in-frame clones and lacks some. The sample has 200,000 to 250,000 clones, around 80% seen once. The sequenced sample consisted of peripheral blood. These receptors came from a woman aged 25 to 39 with COVID-19, enrolled during active disease. Both conserved end residues are part of each CDR3. D genes are given only for firm matches. Some rows have no size entry. The others give once, few or many, or a class for an expanded clone.

abundance	d_gene	v_gene	j_gene	CDR3aa	CDR3nt
NA	NA	TRBV7-4	TRBJ2-7	CASSADEASYEQYF	TGTGCCAGCAGCGCAGACGAGGCTTCCTACGAGCAGTACTTC
NA	NA	TRBV11-2	TRBJ2-2	CASSLVTASGTGELFF	TGTGCCAGCAGCTTAGTGACGGCATCGGGCACCGGGGAGCTGTTTTTT
once	TRBD1	TRBV29-1	TRBJ2-7	CSVGTGGISYEQYF	TGCAGCGTAGGGACAGGGGGTATCTCCTACGAGCAGTACTTC
NA	NA	TRBV5-1	TRBJ2-1	CASSPRQGGHNEQFF	TGCGCCAGCAGCCCCCGACAGGGAGGTCACAATGAGCAGTTCTTC
NA	NA	TRBV6-5	TRBJ2-7	CASSYTGPAVEQYF	TGTGCCAGCAGTTACACCGGGCCAGCGGTCGAGCAGTACTTC
few	TRBD2	TRBV4-1	TRBJ2-7	CASSQGTSGSNEQYF	TGCGCCAGCAGCCAAGGTACTAGCGGGTCTAACGAGCAGTACTTC
NA	NA	TRBV9	TRBJ2-2	CASSVVVAGELFF	TGTGCCAGCAGCGTAGTCGTCGCCGGGGAGCTGTTTTTT
NA	TRBD1	TRBV5-6	TRBJ2-7	CASSPLGQSYEQYF	TGTGCCAGCAGCCCTTTGGGACAGAGCTACGAGCAGTACTTC
few	TRBD2	TRBV3-1/TRBV3-2	TRBJ2-7	CASSQDPSGGSYEQYF	TGTGCCAGCAGCCAAGATCCTAGCGGGGGATCCTACGAGCAGTACTTC
NA	NA	TRBV12-3/TRBV12-4	TRBJ1-1	CASSFKGLSAFF	TGTGCCAGCAGTTTCAAGGGGCTATCAGCTTTCTTT
NA	NA	TRBV5-1	TRBJ1-2	CASSLGEGGYTF	TGCGCCAGCAGCCTGGGGGAGGGTGGCTACACCTTC
once	TRBD2	TRBV11-3	TRBJ2-1	CASSLVLAGYNEQFF	TGTGCCAGCAGCTTAGTTCTAGCGGGCTACAATGAGCAGTTCTTC
NA	NA	TRBV5-1	TRBJ1-1	CASSSWEGSNTEAFF	TGCGCCAGCAGCTCCTGGGAGGGTTCGAACACTGAAGCTTTCTTT
few	NA	TRBV4-3	TRBJ2-2	CASSQTGLLNTGELFF	TGCGCCAGCAGCCAAACGGGACTCCTGAACACCGGGGAGCTGTTTTTT
NA	NA	TRBV2	TRBJ1-2	CASAGGSSTGFNYGYTF	TGTGCCTCAGCCGGAGGGTCATCCACCGGATTCAACTATGGCTACACCTTC
NA	TRBD1	TRBV9	TRBJ1-1	CASSKKGARNTEAFF	TGTGCCAGCTCAAAGAAGGGGGCGAGGAACACTGAAGCTTTCTTT
NA	NA	TRBV5-1	TRBJ2-3	CASSLRGVPTDTQYF	TGCGCCAGCAGCTTGCGCGGGGTCCCAACAGATACGCAGTATTTT
NA	TRBD1	TRBV27	TRBJ2-7	CASSTGGTLDEQYF	TGTGCCAGCAGTACAGGGGGGACCCTGGACGAGCAGTACTTC
once	TRBD1	TRBV19	TRBJ1-1	CASSESWGQGLNTEAFF	TGTGCCAGTAGCGAGAGTTGGGGACAGGGCCTGAACACTGAAGCTTTCTTT
NA	TRBD1	TRBV6-4	TRBJ1-6	CASSATTGENSPLHF	TGTGCCAGCAGTGCCACGACAGGGGAAAATTCACCCCTCCACTTT
NA	TRBD1	TRBV30	TRBJ1-1	CAWSLGQGNFEAFF	TGTGCCTGGAGCCTGGGACAGGGAAATTTTGAAGCTTTCTTT
NA	TRBD2	TRBV7-3	TRBJ2-3	CASSPSGGASDTQYF	TGTGCCAGCAGCCCGAGCGGGGGGGCATCAGATACGCAGTATTTT
NA	TRBD2	TRBV5-1	TRBJ2-4	CASSRLAGTKNIQYF	TGCGCCAGCAGCCGACTAGCGGGGACCAAAAACATTCAGTACTTC
many	NA	TRBV19	TRBJ1-6	CASSLGLPRVHNSPLHF	TGTGCCAGTAGCCTGGGGCTCCCCAGGGTCCATAATTCACCCCTCCACTTT
NA	NA	TRBV6-5	TRBJ1-2	CASSYSGTGYTF	TGTGCCAGCAGTTACTCCGGGACAGGCTACACCTTC
once	TRBD1	TRBV7-9	TRBJ1-1	CASSDPGQGAWTEAFF	TGTGCCAGCAGCGATCCGGGACAGGGGGCCTGGACTGAAGCTTTCTTT
NA	NA	TRBV24-1	TRBJ2-5	CATSEPGNQETQYF	TGTGCCACCAGTGAACCGGGTAACCAAGAGACCCAGTACTTC
NA	TRBD1	TRBV29-1	TRBJ2-6	CSVGGPGQGSGANVLTF	TGCAGCGTTGGGGGACCGGGACAGGGCTCTGGGGCCAACGTCCTGACTTTC
NA	TRBD1	TRBV6-4	TRBJ2-3	CASSTQGGSDTQYF	TGTGCCAGCAGCACCCAAGGGGGCTCAGATACGCAGTATTTT
NA	NA	TRBV18	TRBJ2-1	CASSPQLPSTYNEQFF	TGTGCCAGCTCACCCCAGTTGCCTTCGACTTACAATGAGCAGTTCTTC
NA	NA	TRBV7-2	TRBJ1-5	CASSLDRGGNQPQHF	TGTGCCAGCAGCTTAGATAGGGGAGGGAATCAGCCCCAGCATTTT
NA	NA	TRBV5-1	TRBJ1-1	CASSLDMNTEAFF	TGCGCCAGCAGCTTGGACATGAACACTGAAGCTTTCTTT
NA	TRBD1	TRBV29-1	TRBJ1-1	CSALGRDRGFEAFF	TGCAGCGCCCTTGGCCGGGACAGGGGTTTTGAAGCTTTCTTT
NA	NA	TRBV5-1	TRBJ2-3	CASSLGQATDTQYF	TGCGCCAGCAGCTTGGGACAGGCCACAGATACGCAGTATTTT
NA	TRBD1	TRBV18	TRBJ1-1	CASSPGQGLNTEAFF	TGTGCCAGCTCACCAGGACAGGGGTTGAACACTGAAGCTTTCTTT
NA	TRBD1	TRBV7-8	TRBJ2-7	CASSLAGWDRGSYEQYF	TGTGCCAGCAGCTTAGCTGGGTGGGACAGGGGATCCTACGAGCAGTACTTC
NA	TRBD1	TRBV7-2	TRBJ1-2	CASSSGTGPYGYTF	TGTGCCAGCAGCTCCGGGACAGGACCCTATGGCTACACCTTC
NA	TRBD1	TRBV27	TRBJ1-2	CATRESGQLFDGYTF	TGTGCCACCAGAGAGTCGGGACAGCTATTTGATGGCTACACCTTC
NA	TRBD2	TRBV5-1	TRBJ2-3	CASSLELAGPDTQYF	TGCGCCAGCAGCTTGGAGCTAGCGGGGCCCGATACGCAGTATTTT
NA	TRBD1	TRBV19	TRBJ1-4	CASLRRTGNEKLFF	TGTGCCAGTCTCCGGAGGACAGGGAATGAAAAACTGTTTTTT
NA	TRBD1	TRBV6-2/TRBV6-3	TRBJ1-6	CASSPLTGYDSPLHF	TGTGCCAGCAGCCCCTTGACAGGGTATGATTCACCCCTCCACTTT
NA	NA	TRBV28	TRBJ1-2	CASSLVISNYGYTF	TGTGCCAGCAGTTTAGTTATTTCTAACTATGGCTACACCTTC
NA	NA	TRBV12-3/TRBV12-4	TRBJ2-7	CASSFEGYEQYF	TGTGCCAGCAGTTTTGAGGGTTACGAGCAGTACTTC
NA	TRBD1	TRBV7-9	TRBJ2-7	CASSLALTGVGRYEQYF	TGTGCCAGCAGCTTAGCCCTTACAGGGGTCGGTCGATACGAGCAGTACTTC
NA	NA	TRBV6-2/TRBV6-3	TRBJ2-1	CASSYRAGTLGEQFF	TGTGCCAGCAGTTATAGGGCGGGGACCTTGGGTGAGCAGTTCTTC
once	NA	TRBV4-3	TRBJ1-3	CASSRTGTGNTIYF	TGCGCCAGCAGCCGGACGGGGACTGGAAACACCATATATTTT
NA	TRBD2	TRBV5-5	TRBJ2-3	CASSKTSASTDTQYF	TGTGCCAGCAGCAAAACTAGCGCGAGCACAGATACGCAGTATTTT
NA	NA	TRBV7-2	TRBJ2-7	CASSLWVTGFSYEQYF	TGTGCCAGCAGCTTATGGGTGACGGGTTTCTCCTACGAGCAGTACTTC
NA	TRBD2	TRBV7-2	TRBJ2-7	CASSLSGEYYEQYF	TGTGCCAGCAGCTTAAGCGGGGAATATTACGAGCAGTACTTC